This T cell receptor (beta chain) stems from a study of identical twins. From the 5' RACE reads, TCRdb called clonotypes with MiXCR, one entry per CDR3 protein. The profile covers 1.5 million to 2 million distinct CDR3 sequences, with about 32% appearing a single time and about 0.27% taken by the ten largest. Healthy Caucasians were all of the donors. Of note for this clonotype: What it recognizes is unknown.

Germline lookup yields CDR1 SGHTA and CDR2 FQGNSA. The CDR3 spans 15 residues. V was clipped by 1 base and J by 2 bases, with 12 bases between them. Study-wide results and caveats: With abundant cord blood beta clonotypes, insertions were fewer; memory repertoires showed no such pattern. Surplus twin overlap in beta out-of-frame sequences was less pronounced. Modelling approaches yielded underestimates of out-of-frame TCR alpha sharing between monozygotic twins.

This TCR came from a newborn girl in good health. The sample was cord blood. The chain is built from TRBV7-2 and TRBJ2-7, with D tentatively TRBD2 (6 bases). The CDR3 is CASSLGPRGAYEQYF. The CDR3 DNA reads as TGTGCCAGCAGCTTAGGCCCTCGCGGGGCCTACGAGCAGTACTTC.